This T cell receptor (beta chain) was captured by sequencing in a study of glioma-infiltrating T cells after dendritic cell vaccination. This clone has only a few counts. Antigen unknown. Overall study results and limits: TCR clonality showed no direct relationship with survival.

The germline V and J ends were trimmed by 0 bases and 6 bases, with 6 bases remaining between them. CDR1 and CDR2 from the germline V gene are SEHNR and FQNEAQ (reference sequence). The CDR3 totals 13 residues. Data came from immunoSEQ multiplex PCR; TCRdb stores just in-frame clones and leaves some out. The sample lists 80,000 to 95,000 clones, about 84% occurring once. This sample comprised blood, obtained before dendritic cell vaccination. The J gene is TRBJ1-3, the V gene TRBV7-9; D remains unclear. This clonotype originated in a human donor with glioblastoma. In DNA form, the CDR3 reads TGTGCCAGCAGCTTAGCCGGTCAAAACACCATATATTTT. It encodes CASSLAGQNTIYF.